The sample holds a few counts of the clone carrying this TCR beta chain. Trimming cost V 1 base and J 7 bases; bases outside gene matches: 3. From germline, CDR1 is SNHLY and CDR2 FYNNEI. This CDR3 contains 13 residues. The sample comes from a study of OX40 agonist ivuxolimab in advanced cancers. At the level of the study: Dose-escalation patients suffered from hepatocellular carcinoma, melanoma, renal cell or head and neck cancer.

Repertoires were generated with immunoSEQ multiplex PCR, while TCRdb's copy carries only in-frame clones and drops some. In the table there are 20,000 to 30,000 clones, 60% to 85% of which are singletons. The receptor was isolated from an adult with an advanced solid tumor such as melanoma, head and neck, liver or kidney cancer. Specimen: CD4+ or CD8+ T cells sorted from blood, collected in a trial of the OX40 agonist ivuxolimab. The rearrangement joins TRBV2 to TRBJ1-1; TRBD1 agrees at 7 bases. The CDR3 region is CASSEGTGFEAFF. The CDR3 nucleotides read TGTGCCAGCAGTGAAGGGACAGGATTTGAAGCTTTCTTT.